These 3 T cell receptor beta chains were all obtained from the same sample, sequenced in a study of identical twins. TCRdb analysed the 5' RACE reads with MiXCR anew, one entry per CDR3 protein. The sample includes 450,000 to 650,000 distinct CDR3 sequences, about 16% of them seen just once. The sample was also reused in another study, on yellow fever vaccine responses in identical twins.

The sample was CD4+ T cells sorted from blood. The receptors shown here come from a woman between 18 and 29 years old in good health.

The genes are TRBV6-5 and TRBJ2-7, with 7 bases lining up with TRBD2. J was trimmed by 3 bases and V by 2 bases; bases with no gene match: 10. The CDR3 consists of 16 residues. The germline V gene has CDR1 MNHEY and CDR2 SVGAGI. The CDR3 here is CASSYGGGGLFYEQYV. The CDR3 DNA is TGTGCCAGCAGTTACGGCGGGGGAGGGTTATTCTACGAGCAGTACGTC.

This clonotype showed up just a few times. At one boundary the junction diverges from the germline segment, which might be a read error. The rearrangement links TRBV3-1 to TRBJ2-1, with TRBD2 matching over 8 bases. The length of the CDR3 is 12 residues. Looked up from germline, CDR1 is LGHDT and CDR2 is YNNKEL (reference sequence). The DNA of the CDR3 is TGTGCCAGCAGCCCCCTAGAGCGGGAGTTCGTCTTC. Translated, it gives CASSPLEREFVF.

This chain joins TRBV3-1 and TRBJ2-1, with 8 bases that match TRBD2. J gave up 8 bases and V 1 base, and 10 bases lay outside the gene matches. The CDR3 has 16 residues. Germline lookup yields CDR1 LGHDT and CDR2 YNNKEL (reference sequence). The CDR3 is CASSQGSGGPLDEQFF. CDR3 coding DNA: TGTGCCAGCAGCCAAGGGTCGGGAGGGCCTTTGGATGAGCAGTTCTTC.